These 19 T cell receptor beta chains share one sample of origin, sequenced in a study of control samples from healthy donors and cancer patients. Using immunoSEQ multiplex PCR, the repertoire was profiled, and TCRdb retains in-frame clones only, with some absent. The data hold 150,000 to 200,000 clones, with roughly nine tenths observed a single time. Sequences were obtained from blood. These receptors all stem from a woman in her twenties or thirties in good health.

The V gene is TRBV7-9, the J gene TRBJ2-3, with TRBD1 as a possible D gene (7 bases). This CDR3 spans 14 amino acids. V was pared by 5 bases and J by 5 bases, with 14 bases between. Germline CDR1 and CDR2: SEHNR and FQNEAQ (reference sequence). CDR3 sequence (DNA): TGTGCCAGCAGCAGGGGCAGGGGGGTAGATACGCAGTATTTT. Protein sequence: CASSRGRGVDTQYF.

CDR3 protein: CASSRNNEQFF. The CDR3 nucleotides are TGTGCCAGCAGTCGGAACAATGAGCAGTTCTTC. The V gene is TRBV28, the J gene TRBJ2-1; D is ambiguous. This CDR3 is built from 11 residues. The V gene's germline CDR1 is MDHEN and CDR2 SYDVKM. Between the trimmed V and J ends, which lost 5 bases and 5 bases, there was a span of 4 bases.

This rearrangement joins TRBV19 to TRBJ1-5, with 8 bases fitting TRBD1. This CDR3 has 14 residues. The germline V gene encodes CDR1 LNHDA and CDR2 SQIVND (reference sequence). J was trimmed by 7 bases and V by 4 bases; bases with no gene match: 6. The CDR3 bases are TGTGCCAGTAGTACCGGACAGGGCGGGCAGCCCCAGCATTTT. Translated, it gives CASSTGQGGQPQHF.

V usage is TRBV20-1 and J usage is TRBJ2-3; D not certain. Germline CDR1 is DFQATT and CDR2 is SNEGSKA (reference sequence). Trimming removed 3 bases at V and 4 bases at J, with 5 bases between. CDR3 length: 11 residues. In DNA form, the CDR3 reads TGCAGTGCTAGTGTGGCAGATACGCAGTATTTT. Its protein is CSASVADTQYF.

The rearrangement links TRBV7-9 to TRBJ2-1; 9 nucleotides match TRBD1. The ends lost 5 bases at V and 4 bases at J; junction bases unmatched: 9. This CDR3 has 16 amino acids. The germline V gene has CDR1 SEHNR and CDR2 FQNEAQ (reference sequence). CDR3 in DNA: TGTGCCAGCAGCAAGGAACAGGGGGCATATTACAATGAGCAGTTCTTC. This sequence encodes CASSKEQGAYYNEQFF.

This clone was seen just once. The rearrangement links TRBV5-4 to TRBJ2-6; tentatively, D is TRBD2 (6 bases). The CDR3 covers 18 residues. Germline CDR1 is SGHNT and CDR2 is YYREEE (reference sequence). Trimming took off 0 bases at V and 0 bases at J, with 13 bases between the two ends. In DNA form, the CDR3 reads TGTGCCAGCAGCTTGGAGGGACTCAGTCCCTCTGGGGCCAACGTCCTGACTTTC. Residues: CASSLEGLSPSGANVLTF.

The chain is built from TRBV5-5 and TRBJ2-7, with D maybe TRBD1 (6 bases). The CDR3 is 16 amino acids. Germline V gives CDR1 SGHKS, CDR2 YYEKEE (reference sequence). V was shortened by 0 bases and J by 3 bases, with 16 bases between the two germline ends. CDR3 sequence: CASSLALGVGHYEQYF. The DNA of the CDR3 is TGTGCCAGCAGCTTGGCCCTCGGGGTGGGACACTACGAGCAGTACTTC.

The chain combines TRBV9 with TRBJ1-4, with D uncertain. Per the germline V gene, CDR1 is SGDLS and CDR2 is YYNGEE. This CDR3 spans 15 amino acids. V was clipped by 1 base and J by 0 bases, with 7 bases between them. The CDR3 loop is CASSVYGTTNEKLFF. The CDR3 DNA follows: TGTGCCAGCAGCGTATACGGAACAACTAATGAAAAACTGTTTTTT.

The gene calls are TRBV11-2 and TRBJ1-1, with 7 bases fitting TRBD1. Germline V gene lookup returns CDR1 SGHAT and CDR2 FQNNGV. The CDR3 has 13 residues. Germline trimming cut 1 base from V and 7 bases from J; bases unmatched to any gene: 3. CDR3 nucleotides: TGTGCCAGCAGCTTAGGAGGGGGCAATGAAGCTTTCTTT. Its translation is CASSLGGGNEAFF.

The chain is built from TRBV11-2 and TRBJ1-2; D possibly corresponds to TRBD1 (5 bases). Deletions cut 0 bases from V and 7 bases from J, with 12 bases between. CDR1 and CDR2 from the germline V gene are SGHAT and FQNNGV. The CDR3 consists of 14 residues. This CDR3 is CASSLEFQGGGYTF. As DNA, the CDR3 is TGTGCCAGCAGCTTAGAATTCCAGGGTGGTGGCTACACCTTC. The variable domain in full, completed from reference TRBV11-2 and TRBJ1-2, reads EAGVAQSPRYKIIEKRQSVAFWCNPISGHATLYWYQQILGQGPKLLIQFQNNGVVDDSQLPKDRFSAERLKGVDSTLKIQPAKLEDSAVYLCASSLEFQGGGYTFGSGTRLTVV.

This clone occurred a few times. V usage is TRBV7-3 and J usage is TRBJ2-3, with TRBD2 matching 9 bases. CDR3 length: 18 residues. Per the germline V gene, CDR1 is SGHTA and CDR2 is FQGTGA. V lost 0 bases and J lost 0; bases outside the gene matches: 7. The CDR3 spells CASSLTAGGSPSTDTQYF. For the CDR3, the DNA is TGTGCCAGCAGCTTAACAGCGGGGGGTTCCCCTAGCACAGATACGCAGTATTTT.

This chain uses TRBV6-8 with TRBJ2-3; D might be TRBD2 (6 bases). The CDR3 is 12 residues long. The V end was cut by 6 bases, the J end by 6 bases, with 10 bases between. Looked up from germline, CDR1 is MNHGY and CDR2 is SAAAGT. The CDR3 spells CASSSLADTQYF. The CDR3 DNA follows: TGTGCCAGCAGCTCGCTAGCGGATACGCAGTATTTT.

Only one count was recorded for this clone. CDR3 DNA: TGTGCCAGCAGCTTAGGCGCTAGCGGGGGCACAGATACGCAGTATTTT. Its protein product is CASSLGASGGTDTQYF. The genes are TRBV7-9 and TRBJ2-3; TRBD2 agrees at 9 bases. CDR3 length: 16 amino acids. Per germline, CDR1 SEHNR and CDR2 FQNEAQ (reference sequence). J gave up 1 base and V 1 base, and 3 bases lay outside the gene matches.

The rearrangement uses TRBV25-1 and TRBJ1-2; D is ambiguous. Trimming pared 3 bases from V and 1 base from J, leaving 9 bases between. The CDR3 is 14 residues long. Germline assignment: CDR1 MGHDK and CDR2 SYGVNS. DNA of the CDR3: TGTGCCAGCAGTGACCGCGGAGGTAACTATGGCTACACCTTC. Translated: CASSDRGGNYGYTF.

The genes are TRBV11-3 and TRBJ1-1, with D possibly TRBD1 on 5 matching bases. The CDR3 totals 13 residues. Trimming pared 5 bases from V and 6 bases from J, leaving 13 bases between. Germline assignment: CDR1 SGHNT and CDR2 YENEEA. Here the CDR3 DNA reads TGTGCCAGCAGCCGGGACTTATCGGCTGAAGCTTTCTTT. Translation gives CASSRDLSAEAFF.

The chain links TRBV5-1 to TRBJ1-2, with D unclear. This CDR3 comprises 12 residues. In germline, CDR1 is SGHRS, CDR2 YFSETQ. V was shortened by 4 bases and J by 4 bases, with 8 bases between the two germline ends. The CDR3 loop is CASSGESYGYTF. The CDR3 region has the DNA TGCGCCAGCAGCGGGGAGAGCTATGGCTACACCTTC.

This clone was counted between two and nine times. The chain joins TRBV29-1 to TRBJ1-4; D perhaps matches TRBD1 (5 bases). This CDR3 has 14 amino acids. Germline V gene data show CDR1 as SQVTM and CDR2 as ANQGSEA. Trimming took 4 bases from V and 0 from J, leaving 9 bases between them. The CDR3 protein is CSVGGGTTNEKLFF. The CDR3 DNA follows: TGCAGCGTTGGGGGGGGAACAACTAATGAAAAACTGTTTTTT.

V is TRBV7-2 and J is TRBJ2-4, with TRBD1 matching over 8 bases. Germline assignment: CDR1 SGHTA and CDR2 FQGNSA. The CDR3 covers 14 residues. V was pared by 2 bases and J by 7 bases, with 4 bases of the junction left unmatched. CDR3 sequence (DNA): TGTGCCAGCAGCTTACAGAACAGGGGGAACATTCAGTACTTC. It is translated as CASSLQNRGNIQYF.

This clone was counted between two and nine times. The CDR3: CASSRSDRDNEKLFF. In DNA, the CDR3 is TGCGCCAGCAGCCGATCGGACAGAGATAATGAAAAACTGTTTTTT. The chain employs TRBV4-1 and TRBJ1-4, with D tentatively TRBD1 (6 bases). Trimming took off 4 bases at V and 4 bases at J, with 13 bases between the two ends. CDR1 and CDR2 from the germline V gene are MGHRA and YSYEKL. The CDR3 spans 15 residues.